Listed below are T cell receptor beta chains from one sample, sequenced in a study of blood T cell repertoires in COVID-19. Profiling relied on immunoSEQ multiplex PCR, and the TCRdb table lists in-frame clones only, not all of them. Here the sample spans about 210,000 clones, roughly 83% being singletons. Material: PBMCs or T cells enriched from blood (not recorded which). All receptors come from a man in his forties or fifties with acute COVID-19. The CDR3 runs from the conserved cysteine through the conserved F or W. The D gene is left open where the match is weak. Not all rows give a size; the values are once, few, many and, for expanded clones, a class.

- TRBJ1-6 TRBD1 TRBV19 CASSPYRGGKENSPLHF TGTGCCAGTAGTCCGTACAGGGGAGGAAAGGAAAATTCACCCCTCCACTTT
- TRBJ1-2 - TRBV28 CASSNIRGSDGYTF TGTGCCAGCAGCAACATCAGGGGATCCGACGGCTACACCTTC
- TRBJ2-2 - TRBV24-1 CATSDYLAHGELFF TGTGCCACCAGTGATTATCTAGCCCACGGGGAGCTGTTTTTT
- TRBJ2-5 TRBD1 TRBV3-1/TRBV3-2 CASSQQTGVETQYF TGTGCCAGCAGCCAACAGACAGGGGTCGAGACCCAGTACTTC
- TRBJ1-1 TRBD1 TRBV28 CASTIGGQTLTEAFF TGTGCCAGCACCATAGGGGGACAGACCCTCACTGAAGCTTTCTTT
- TRBJ2-7 - TRBV7-9 CASSPRDIYEQYF TGTGCCAGCAGCCCCCGGGACATCTACGAGCAGTACTTC
- TRBJ1-6 - TRBV3-1/TRBV3-2 CASSQPGRDHTLHF TGTGCCAGCAGCCAACCTGGGAGGGATCACACCCTCCACTTT
- TRBJ2-3 - TRBV28 CASSLPQGTRTQYF TGTGCCAGCAGTTTACCCCAGGGAACACGTACGCAGTATTTT
- TRBJ2-5 - TRBV19 CASSTDYQETQYF TGTGCCAGTAGTACGGACTACCAAGAGACCCAGTACTTC
- TRBJ1-3 TRBD1 TRBV5-5 CASSLAGGIGNTIYF TGTGCCAGCAGCTTGGCAGGGGGAATAGGAAACACCATATATTTT
- TRBJ2-1 TRBD2 TRBV27 CASSLSSGSSYNEQFF TGTGCCAGCAGTTTATCTAGCGGGAGCTCCTACAATGAGCAGTTCTTC
- TRBJ2-7 - TRBV27 CASSLSYSSYEQYF TGTGCCAGCAGTTTGTCCTACAGCTCCTACGAGCAGTACTTC
- TRBJ1-2 TRBD1 TRBV7-8 CASSQVQGRDGYTF TGTGCCAGCAGCCAAGTACAGGGGAGAGATGGCTACACCTTC
- TRBJ2-7 TRBD2 TRBV6-6 CASRYIAGAPYEQYF TGTGCCAGCAGGTATATAGCGGGAGCGCCCTACGAGCAGTACTTC
- TRBJ2-5 - TRBV11-2 CASSFLGGETQYF TGTGCCAGCAGCTTTCTGGGGGGAGAGACCCAGTACTTC
- TRBJ2-3 - TRBV24-1 CATSDFPEDTQYF TGTGCCACCAGTGATTTTCCAGAAGATACGCAGTATTTT
- TRBJ2-7 TRBD1 TRBV13 CASSARDRLNYEQYF TGTGCCAGCAGCGCTAGGGACAGACTGAACTACGAGCAGTACTTC
- TRBJ2-3 TRBD2 TRBV27 CASSLWGLAGLTDTQYF TGTGCCAGCAGTTTATGGGGACTAGCGGGACTCACAGATACGCAGTATTTT
- TRBJ1-2 TRBD1 TRBV4-2 CASSQDTGENYGYTF TGTGCCAGCAGCCAAGACACAGGGGAGAACTATGGCTACACCTTC
- TRBJ2-4 - TRBV11-2 CASSLDPAGAGMDIQYF TGTGCCAGCAGCTTAGATCCTGCAGGGGCAGGGATGGACATTCAGTACTTC
- TRBJ1-5 - TRBV2 CASSVFSSGDQPQHF TGTGCCAGCAGTGTATTTAGTAGCGGGGATCAGCCCCAGCATTTT
once TRBJ2-1 TRBD2 TRBV28 CASSPGTSGTGVVEQFF TGTGCCAGCAGTCCCGGGACTAGCGGGACTGGAGTCGTTGAGCAGTTCTTC
- TRBJ2-7 - TRBV5-4 CASSPPKIGASGEQYF TGTGCCAGCAGCCCGCCTAAAATTGGAGCGTCGGGCGAGCAGTACTTC
- TRBJ1-3 TRBD1 TRBV12-5 CASGGQGTGNTIYF TGTGCTAGTGGCGGACAGGGAACTGGAAACACCATATATTTT
- TRBJ2-3 TRBD2 TRBV7-8 CASSLGGGTSGFTQYF TGTGCCAGCAGCTTAGGGGGGGGGACTAGCGGCTTTACGCAGTATTTT
- TRBJ1-2 - TRBV27 CASSYQGSSYGYTF TGTGCCAGCAGTTACCAGGGGTCCAGTTATGGCTACACCTTC
- TRBJ2-1 - TRBV4-2 CASSQNPGGRDEFF TGTGCCAGCAGCCAAAACCCCGGGGGGCGGGACGAGTTCTTC
- TRBJ2-2 TRBD2 TRBV9 CASSVAPTSGSNGELFF TGTGCCAGCAGCGTAGCCCCGACTAGCGGGAGTAACGGGGAGCTGTTTTTT
- TRBJ2-1 - TRBV19 CASSIGGSANNEQFF TGTGCCAGTAGTATAGGAGGGAGCGCGAACAATGAGCAGTTCTTC
- TRBJ2-5 TRBD2 TRBV7-3 CASSPTRTSGRVETQYF TGTGCCAGCAGCCCAACCAGGACTAGCGGGCGAGTGGAGACCCAGTACTTC
once TRBJ1-1 - TRBV15 CATSSGFTEAFF TGTGCCACCAGTTCAGGGTTCACTGAAGCTTTCTTT
once TRBJ1-5 - TRBV5-6 CAVEVRGKDQPQHF TGTGCCGTAGAGGTCCGGGGGAAAGATCAGCCCCAGCATTTT
- TRBJ1-5 - TRBV9 CASSVDTGNGQPQHF TGTGCCAGCAGCGTAGACACCGGGAATGGTCAGCCCCAGCATTTT
- TRBJ2-7 - TRBV2 CASMQYEQYF TGTGCCAGCATGCAGTACGAGCAGTACTTC
- TRBJ1-5 TRBD1 TRBV28 CASSGQASNQPQHF TGTGCCAGCAGCGGACAGGCTAGCAATCAGCCCCAGCATTTT
- TRBJ2-1 TRBD1 TRBV28 CASSLWTGGGNEQFF TGTGCCAGCAGTTTGTGGACAGGGGGCGGAAATGAGCAGTTCTTC
- TRBJ2-4 - TRBV2 CASSPGETKNIQYF TGTGCCAGCAGTCCCGGGGAAACCAAAAACATTCAGTACTTC
- TRBJ2-2 - TRBV27 CASRLGVGGELFF TGTGCCAGCAGGCTAGGGGTCGGGGGGGAGCTGTTTTTT
- TRBJ2-1 - TRBV5-1 CASSKGQNNEQFF TGCGCCAGCAGCAAAGGACAGAACAATGAGCAGTTCTTC
- TRBJ2-7 TRBD1 TRBV18 CASSPGQGAYEQYF TGTGCCAGCTCACCCGGACAGGGGGCTTACGAGCAGTACTTC
- TRBJ1-2 TRBD1 TRBV18 CASSSNRGDYGYTF TGTGCCAGCTCATCTAACAGGGGTGACTATGGCTACACCTTC
- TRBJ1-4 - TRBV6-5 CASSSGYATNEKLFF TGTGCCAGCAGTTCGGGGTACGCAACTAATGAAAAACTGTTTTTT
- TRBJ1-5 - TRBV7-8 CASSLAERQSNQPQHF TGTGCCAGCAGCTTAGCTGAAAGACAGTCCAATCAGCCCCAGCATTTT
- TRBJ2-3 TRBD2 TRBV7-8 CASSLTGTSGAPSTDTQYF TGTGCCAGCAGCTTAACCGGGACTAGCGGGGCCCCTAGCACAGATACGCAGTATTTT
- TRBJ1-6 TRBD1 TRBV19 CASSPTGGYSPLHF TGTGCCAGTAGCCCGACAGGGGGTTATTCACCCCTCCACTTT
- TRBJ1-2 - TRBV28 CASARGRSGYTF TGTGCCAGCGCCCGCGGGAGATCTGGCTACACCTTC
- TRBJ2-6 - TRBV7-9 CGAASSGANVLTF TGTGGGGCAGCTTCCTCTGGGGCCAACGTCCTGACTTTC
- TRBJ1-1 TRBD1 TRBV29-1 CSVVAGTGDPQAFF TGCAGCGTTGTCGCCGGGACAGGGGACCCTCAAGCTTTCTTT
- TRBJ2-7 TRBD2 TRBV3-1/TRBV3-2 CASSQAELANYEQYF TGTGCCAGCAGCCAAGCGGAACTAGCGAACTACGAGCAGTACTTC
- TRBJ2-1 - TRBV6-5 CASSYSAGHEQFF TGTGCCAGCAGTTACTCGGCGGGGCATGAGCAGTTCTTC
- TRBJ1-1 - TRBV2 CASTHREGTEAFF TGTGCCAGCACCCACCGGGAGGGCACTGAAGCTTTCTTT
- TRBJ1-4 - TRBV27 CASGRGLGEKLFF TGTGCCAGCGGCCGGGGATTGGGGGAAAAACTGTTTTTT
- TRBJ2-5 TRBD2 TRBV10-3 CAISGGLGETQYF TGTGCCATCAGTGGGGGACTAGGGGAGACCCAGTACTTC
- TRBJ2-5 - TRBV2 CATSPKETQYF TGTGCCACCAGTCCTAAAGAGACCCAGTACTTC
few TRBJ2-1 TRBD2 TRBV7-8 CASISTFVWASGKRDNEQFF TGTGCCAGCATCTCAACGTTTGTTTGGGCTAGCGGAAAACGCGACAATGAGCAGTTCTTC
- TRBJ2-5 - TRBV19 CASSEDRQETQYF TGTGCCAGTAGTGAAGACAGACAAGAGACCCAGTACTTC
- TRBJ2-7 - TRBV9 CASSVGRLPSYEQYF TGTGCCAGCAGCGTAGGTAGACTCCCCTCCTACGAGCAGTACTTC
- TRBJ2-5 TRBD2 TRBV6-5 CASGLAGDQGETQYF TGTGCCAGTGGACTAGCGGGAGACCAGGGGGAGACCCAGTACTTC
- TRBJ2-3 TRBD1 TRBV7-9 CASSSGTGGPDTQYF TGTGCCAGCAGCTCCGGGACAGGGGGCCCAGATACGCAGTATTTT
once TRBJ2-1 TRBD1 TRBV12-3/TRBV12-4 CASSLTGVDEQFF TGTGCCAGCAGTCTGACAGGGGTGGATGAGCAGTTCTTC